Listed below are T cell receptor beta chains from one sample, sequenced in a study of OX40 agonist ivuxolimab in advanced cancers. Sequencing was performed with immunoSEQ multiplex PCR; in TCRdb, only in-frame clones are kept and a portion is missing. The table has about 66,000 clones, roughly nine tenths seen once; the top ten hold more than 3%. Sequencing was performed on CD4+ or CD8+ T cells sorted from blood, taken in a trial of the OX40 agonist ivuxolimab. The receptor set was obtained from an adult with an advanced solid tumor such as melanoma, head and neck, liver or kidney cancer. The CDR3 runs from the conserved cysteine through the conserved F or W. A D gene is named only where the DNA matches it firmly. Where a row states a size, it is once, few, many or the class of an expanded clone; other rows omit it.

CDR3aa: CASSLAGPTDTQYF
CDR3nt: TGTGCCAGCAGCTTAGCGGGGCCCACAGATACGCAGTATTTT
d_gene: -
abundance: -
j_gene: TRBJ2-3
v_gene: TRBV7-2

CDR3aa: CASSGSNQPQHF
CDR3nt: TGTGCCAGCAGTGGAAGCAATCAGCCCCAGCATTTT
d_gene: -
abundance: -
j_gene: TRBJ1-5
v_gene: TRBV2

CDR3aa: CASRAGVLNTEAFF
CDR3nt: TGTGCCAGTAGGGCAGGGGTCCTGAACACTGAAGCTTTCTTT
d_gene: -
abundance: -
j_gene: TRBJ1-1
v_gene: TRBV19

CDR3aa: CASSSKDKDGYTF
CDR3nt: TGTGCCAGCAGTTCTAAGGATAAGGATGGCTACACCTTC
d_gene: -
abundance: -
j_gene: TRBJ1-2
v_gene: TRBV5-4

CDR3aa: CASSKGRDRVSIQPQHF
CDR3nt: TGTGCCAGTAGTAAGGGGAGGGATCGAGTTTCTATTCAGCCCCAGCATTTT
d_gene: -
abundance: few
j_gene: TRBJ1-5
v_gene: TRBV19

CDR3aa: CASSLGTSPRMDTQYF
CDR3nt: TGTGCCAGCAGCTTAGGGACTAGCCCCAGGATGGATACGCAGTATTTT
d_gene: TRBD2
abundance: -
j_gene: TRBJ2-3
v_gene: TRBV7-2

CDR3aa: CASSEGNRQGGFF
CDR3nt: TGTGCCAGCAGTGAGGGGAACAGACAGGGGGGTTTCTTT
d_gene: TRBD1
abundance: -
j_gene: TRBJ1-1
v_gene: TRBV25-1

CDR3aa: CASSSQGRMDTQYF
CDR3nt: TGTGCCAGCAGTTCCCAGGGGCGGATGGATACGCAGTATTTT
d_gene: -
abundance: once
j_gene: TRBJ2-3
v_gene: TRBV7-2

CDR3aa: CASSLDQGIGELFF
CDR3nt: TGTGCCAGCAGTTTAGATCAGGGGATCGGGGAGCTGTTTTTT
d_gene: -
abundance: -
j_gene: TRBJ2-2
v_gene: TRBV6-5

CDR3aa: CASSFGPGDGNTIYF
CDR3nt: TGTGCCAGCAGCTTCGGCCCAGGGGACGGAAACACCATATATTTT
d_gene: -
abundance: -
j_gene: TRBJ1-3
v_gene: TRBV5-5

CDR3aa: CASSLLGGANYGYTF
CDR3nt: TGTGCCAGCAGCTTACTGGGAGGGGCTAACTATGGCTACACCTTC
d_gene: -
abundance: -
j_gene: TRBJ1-2
v_gene: TRBV7-3